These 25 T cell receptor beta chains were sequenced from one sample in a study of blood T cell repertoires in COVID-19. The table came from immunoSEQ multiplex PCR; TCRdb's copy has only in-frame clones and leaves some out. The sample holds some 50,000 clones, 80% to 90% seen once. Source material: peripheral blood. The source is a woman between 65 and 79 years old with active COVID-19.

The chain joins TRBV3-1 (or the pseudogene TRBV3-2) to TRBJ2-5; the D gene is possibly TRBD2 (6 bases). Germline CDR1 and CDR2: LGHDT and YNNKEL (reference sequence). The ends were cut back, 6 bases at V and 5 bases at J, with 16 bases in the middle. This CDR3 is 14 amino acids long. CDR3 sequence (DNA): TGTGCCAGCAGTAAGGGGCGGGGATGGGAGACCCAGTACTTC. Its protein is CASSKGRGWETQYF.

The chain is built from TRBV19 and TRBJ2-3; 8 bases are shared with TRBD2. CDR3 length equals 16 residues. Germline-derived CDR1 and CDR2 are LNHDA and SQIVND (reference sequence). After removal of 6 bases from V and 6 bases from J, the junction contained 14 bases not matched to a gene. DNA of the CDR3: TGTGCCAGTAGACCATTGGGGGAAAGCGGGAGCGATACGCAGTATTTT. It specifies CASRPLGESGSDTQYF.

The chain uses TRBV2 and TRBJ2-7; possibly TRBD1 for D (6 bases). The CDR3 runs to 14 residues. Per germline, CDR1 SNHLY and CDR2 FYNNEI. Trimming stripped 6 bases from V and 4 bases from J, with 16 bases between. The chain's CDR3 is CASSLGLGAYEQYF. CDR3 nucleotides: TGTGCCAGCAGCCTCGGATTGGGGGCTTACGAGCAGTACTTC.

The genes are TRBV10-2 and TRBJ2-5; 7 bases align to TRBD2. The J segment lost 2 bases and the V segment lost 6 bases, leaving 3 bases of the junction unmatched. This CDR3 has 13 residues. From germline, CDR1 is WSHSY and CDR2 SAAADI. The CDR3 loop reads CASRPGGQETQYF. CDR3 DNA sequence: TGCGCCAGCAGACCGGGAGGTCAAGAGACCCAGTACTTC.

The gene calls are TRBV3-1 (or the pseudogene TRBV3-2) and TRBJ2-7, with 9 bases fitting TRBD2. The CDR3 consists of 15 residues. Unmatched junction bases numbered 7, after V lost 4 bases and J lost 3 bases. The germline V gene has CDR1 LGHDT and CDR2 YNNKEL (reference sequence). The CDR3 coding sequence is TGTGCCAGCAGCCCCTTAGCGGGAGTTTTCTACGAGCAGTACTTC. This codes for CASSPLAGVFYEQYF.

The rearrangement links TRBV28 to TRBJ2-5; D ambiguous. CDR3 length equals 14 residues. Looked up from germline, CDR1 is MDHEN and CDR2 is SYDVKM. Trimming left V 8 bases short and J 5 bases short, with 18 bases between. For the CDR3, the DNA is TGTGCCAGCTGCTTAGCCCATGCTAGGGAGACCCAGTACTTC. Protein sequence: CASCLAHARETQYF. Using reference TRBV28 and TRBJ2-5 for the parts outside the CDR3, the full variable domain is DVKVTQSSRYLVKRTGEKVFLECVQDMDHENMFWYRQDPGLGLRLIYFSYDVKMKEKGDIPEGYSVSREKKERFSLILESASTNQTSMYLCASCLAHARETQYFGPGTRLLVL.

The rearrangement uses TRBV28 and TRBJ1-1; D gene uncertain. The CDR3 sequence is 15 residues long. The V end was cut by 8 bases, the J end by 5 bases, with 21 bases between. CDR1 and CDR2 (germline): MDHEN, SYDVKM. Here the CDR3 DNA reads TGTGCCAGCCAAGGATCGGACTCCTTATGGACTGAAGCTTTCTTT. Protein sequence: CASQGSDSLWTEAFF.

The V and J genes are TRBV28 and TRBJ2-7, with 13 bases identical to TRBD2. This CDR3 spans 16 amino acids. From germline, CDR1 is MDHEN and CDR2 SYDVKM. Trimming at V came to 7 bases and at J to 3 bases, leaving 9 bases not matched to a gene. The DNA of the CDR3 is TGTGCCAGCAACAAGGGGTGGACTAGCGGGAGCTACGAGCAGTACTTC. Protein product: CASNKGWTSGSYEQYF.

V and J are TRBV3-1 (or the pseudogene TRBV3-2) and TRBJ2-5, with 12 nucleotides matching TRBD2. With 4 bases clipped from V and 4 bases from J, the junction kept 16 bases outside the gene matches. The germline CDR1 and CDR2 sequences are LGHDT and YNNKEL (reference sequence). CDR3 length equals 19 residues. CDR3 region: CASSRGTSGSSLIGETQYF. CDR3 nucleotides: TGTGCCAGCAGCCGGGGGACTAGCGGGTCGAGCCTCATCGGAGAGACCCAGTACTTC.

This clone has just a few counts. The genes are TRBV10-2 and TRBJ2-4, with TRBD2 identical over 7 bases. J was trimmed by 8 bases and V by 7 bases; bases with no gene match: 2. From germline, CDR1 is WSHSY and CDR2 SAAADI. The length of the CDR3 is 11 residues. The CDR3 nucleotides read TGCGCCAGCACTGCGGGGGACATTCAGTACTTC. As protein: CASTAGDIQYF.

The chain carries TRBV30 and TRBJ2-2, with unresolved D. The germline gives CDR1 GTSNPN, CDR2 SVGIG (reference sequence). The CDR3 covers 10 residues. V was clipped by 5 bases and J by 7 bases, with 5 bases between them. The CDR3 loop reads CAWALGELFF. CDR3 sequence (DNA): TGTGCCTGGGCCCTCGGGGAGCTGTTTTTT.

CDR3 bases: TGTGCCAGTAGCCGCTCGGGGGGAGCTAACTATGGCTACACCTTC. Amino acids: CASSRSGGANYGYTF. This rearrangement joins TRBV27 to TRBJ1-2; TRBD1 might be the D (5 bases). This CDR3 spans 15 amino acids. The germline V gene has CDR1 MNHEY and CDR2 SMNVEV (reference sequence). V shed 9 bases and J shed 0 bases, with 17 bases lying between them.

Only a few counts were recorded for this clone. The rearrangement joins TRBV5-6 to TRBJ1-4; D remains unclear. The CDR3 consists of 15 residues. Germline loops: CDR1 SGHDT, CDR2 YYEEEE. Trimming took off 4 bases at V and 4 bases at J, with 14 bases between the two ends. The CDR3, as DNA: TGTGCCAGCAGCGCGGATCGCGACGTTAATGAAAAACTGTTTTTT. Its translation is CASSADRDVNEKLFF.

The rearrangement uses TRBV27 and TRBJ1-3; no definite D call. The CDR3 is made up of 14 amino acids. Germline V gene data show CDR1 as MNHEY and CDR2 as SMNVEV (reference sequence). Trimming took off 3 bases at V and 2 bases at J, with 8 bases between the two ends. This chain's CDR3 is CASSFSGAGNTIYF. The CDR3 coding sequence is TGTGCCAGCAGTTTCTCGGGAGCTGGAAACACCATATATTTT.

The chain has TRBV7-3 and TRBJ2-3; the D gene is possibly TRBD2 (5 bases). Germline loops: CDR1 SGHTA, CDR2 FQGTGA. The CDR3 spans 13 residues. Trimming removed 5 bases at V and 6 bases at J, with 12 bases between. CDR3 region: CASSPGLLDTQYF. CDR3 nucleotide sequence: TGTGCCAGCAGCCCCGGACTGTTGGATACGCAGTATTTT.

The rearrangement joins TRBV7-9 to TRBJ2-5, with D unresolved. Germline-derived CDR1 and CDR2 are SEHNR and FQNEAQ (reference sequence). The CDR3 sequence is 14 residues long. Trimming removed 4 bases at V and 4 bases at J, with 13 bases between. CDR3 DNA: TGTGCCAGCAGCTCGGAATCGCGGTCAGAGACCCAGTACTTC. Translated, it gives CASSSESRSETQYF.

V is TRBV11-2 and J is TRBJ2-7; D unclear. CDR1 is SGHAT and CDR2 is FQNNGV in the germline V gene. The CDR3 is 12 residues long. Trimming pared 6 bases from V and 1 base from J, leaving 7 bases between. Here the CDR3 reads CASRTGSYEQYF. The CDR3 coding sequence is TGTGCCAGCAGGACGGGTTCCTACGAGCAGTACTTC.

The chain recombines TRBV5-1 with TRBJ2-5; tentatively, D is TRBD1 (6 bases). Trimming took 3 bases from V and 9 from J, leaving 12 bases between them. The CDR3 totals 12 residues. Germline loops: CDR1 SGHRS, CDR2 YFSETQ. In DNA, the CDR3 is TGCGCCAGCAGCTCCGGACAGAGGGCCCAGTACTTC. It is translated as CASSSGQRAQYF. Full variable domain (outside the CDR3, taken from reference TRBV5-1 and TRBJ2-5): KAGVTQTPRYLIKTRGQQVTLSCSPISGHRSVSWYQQTPGQGLQFLFEYFSETQRNKGNFPGRFSGRQFSNSRSEMNVSTLELGDSALYLCASSSGQRAQYFGPGTRLLVL.

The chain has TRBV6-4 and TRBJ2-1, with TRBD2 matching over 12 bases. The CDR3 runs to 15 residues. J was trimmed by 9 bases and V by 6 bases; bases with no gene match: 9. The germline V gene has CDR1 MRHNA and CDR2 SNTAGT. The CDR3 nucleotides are TGTGCCAGCAGCCGACTAGCGGGAGATCGGGGTGAGCAGTTCTTC. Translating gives CASSRLAGDRGEQFF.

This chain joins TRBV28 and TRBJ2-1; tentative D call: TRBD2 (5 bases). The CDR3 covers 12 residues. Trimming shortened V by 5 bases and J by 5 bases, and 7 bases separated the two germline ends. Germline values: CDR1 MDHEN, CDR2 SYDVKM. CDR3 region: CASSPTNNEQFF. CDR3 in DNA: TGTGCCAGCAGTCCGACTAACAATGAGCAGTTCTTC.

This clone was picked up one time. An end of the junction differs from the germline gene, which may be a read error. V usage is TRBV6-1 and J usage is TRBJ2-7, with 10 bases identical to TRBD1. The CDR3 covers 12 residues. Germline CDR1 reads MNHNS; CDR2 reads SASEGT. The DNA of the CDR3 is TGTGCCAGCAGTGACATCGACAGGGGGCAGGACTTC. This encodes CASSDIDRGQDF.

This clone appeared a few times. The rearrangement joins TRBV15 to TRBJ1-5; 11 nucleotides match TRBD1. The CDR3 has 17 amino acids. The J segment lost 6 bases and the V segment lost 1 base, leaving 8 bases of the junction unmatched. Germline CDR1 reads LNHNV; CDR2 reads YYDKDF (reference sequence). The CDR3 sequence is CATSRGGGQGASQPQHF. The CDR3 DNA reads TGTGCCACCAGCAGAGGAGGTGGACAGGGGGCTAGTCAGCCCCAGCATTTT. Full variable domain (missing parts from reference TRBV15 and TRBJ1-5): DAMVIQNPRYQVTQFGKPVTLSCSQTLNHNVMYWYQQKSSQAPKLLFHYYDKDFNNEADTPDNFQSRRPNTSFCFLDIRSPGLGDTAMYLCATSRGGGQGASQPQHFGDGTRLSIL.

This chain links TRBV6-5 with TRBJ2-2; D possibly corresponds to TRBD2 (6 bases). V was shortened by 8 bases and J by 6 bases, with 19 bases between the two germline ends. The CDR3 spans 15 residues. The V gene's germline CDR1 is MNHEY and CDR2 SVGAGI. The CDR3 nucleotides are TGTGCCAGCCAAAGGGACCCATCTAGCGCCGGGGAGCTGTTTTTT. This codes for CASQRDPSSAGELFF.

DNA for the CDR3: TGTGCCAGCAGCCGATCAGGCGGGGGTGATCAGCCCCAGCATTTT. It codes for CASSRSGGGDQPQHF. J is TRBJ1-5 and V is TRBV3-1 (or the pseudogene TRBV3-2), with D perhaps TRBD1 (5 bases). The CDR3 loop spans 15 amino acids. The germline V and J ends were trimmed by 4 bases and 5 bases, with 15 bases remaining between them. The germline CDR1 and CDR2 sequences are LGHDT and YNNKEL (reference sequence).

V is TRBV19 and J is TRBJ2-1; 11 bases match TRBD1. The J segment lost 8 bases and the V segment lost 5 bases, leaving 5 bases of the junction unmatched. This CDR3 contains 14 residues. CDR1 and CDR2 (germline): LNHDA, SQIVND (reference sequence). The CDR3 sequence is CASSVPGQGDEQFF. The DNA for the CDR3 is TGTGCCAGTAGTGTCCCGGGACAGGGGGATGAGCAGTTCTTC. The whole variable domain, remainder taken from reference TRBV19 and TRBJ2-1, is DGGITQSPKYLFRKEGQNVTLSCEQNLNHDAMYWYRQDPGQGLRLIYYSQIVNDFQKGDIAEGYSVSREKKESFPLTVTSAQKNPTAFYLCASSVPGQGDEQFFGPGTRLTVL.